The clone carrying this TCR beta chain was detected many times. These data belong to a study of metastatic and nonmetastatic thyroid tumors. TCRdb re-called the PCR reads via MiXCR. This repertoire shows more than 90,000 clones, about 13% found once; its top ten account for approximately 10%. This CDR3 has 13 amino acids. Deletions cut 3 bases from V and 0 bases from J, with 5 bases between. From germline, CDR1 is LNHDA and CDR2 SQIVND (reference sequence). Nobody among the patients had been given any treatment before thyroid surgery. The sequencing input was blood. The rearrangement links TRBV19 to TRBJ1-1, with no clear D. This receptor was obtained from a female donor with papillary thyroid cancer or a benign thyroid nodule (not recorded which). Some clones in this sample may be carry-over from other donors' samples. The DNA for the CDR3 is TGTGCCAGTAGTATTGGGATGAACACTGAAGCTTTCTTT. It encodes CASSIGMNTEAFF.